One sample yielded the 20 T cell receptor beta chains listed below, sequenced in a study of identical twins listed by TCRdb under 2016. The library was obtained by 5' RACE. The run used an Illumina HiSeq 2000. In-frame beta chains were kept once TCRdb had trimmed the public reads at Q25 with fastp and called clones with MiXCR. For every CDR3 protein sequence, its rows merge into one entry that carries the most common genes and DNA. The sample table records roughly 240,000 distinct CDR3 sequences; around 7.6% of these occur just once. Around 5% of the sample goes to the ten largest clones. This same sample was also taken into another study, of yellow fever vaccine responses in identical twins.

The sample consisted of CD8+ T cells sorted from blood. These receptors all stem from a young woman in good health.

The chain carries TRBV27 and TRBJ2-1; 7 nucleotides align to TRBD1. Germline V gives CDR1 MNHEY, CDR2 SMNVEV (reference sequence). V shed 7 bases and J 4 bases; nucleotides not matched to a gene: 7. The CDR3 runs 14 residues. The CDR3 reads CASKTGQRYNEQFF. For the CDR3, the DNA is TGTGCCAGCAAAACGGGACAGAGATACAATGAGCAGTTCTTC.

This clonotype was observed many times. This chain links TRBV12-3 or TRBV12-4 with TRBJ2-1; D remains unclear. The V end was cut by 7 bases, the J end by 10 bases, with 14 bases between. There are 12 residues in the CDR3. The CDR3 DNA sequence: TGTGCCAGCACCAAGGACCGCTACGAGCAGTTCTTC. Amino acids: CASTKDRYEQFF.

This clonotype has a handful of counts. The chain is built from TRBV2 and TRBJ2-7; D remains ambiguous. V was shortened by 3 bases and J by 4 bases, with 13 bases between the two germline ends. The germline CDR1 and CDR2 sequences are SNHLY and FYNNEI. This CDR3 has 14 residues. The CDR3 bases are TGTGCCAGCAGTGAGTCTTCCAGGATGTACGAGCAGTACTTC. This codes for CASSESSRMYEQYF.

This clonotype was seen a handful of times. This rearrangement joins TRBV10-3 to TRBJ2-3, with D perhaps TRBD1 (7 bases). Germline assignment: CDR1 ENHRY and CDR2 SYGVKD. The V gene lost 3 bases and the J gene lost 5 bases, with 15 bases spanning the gap. This CDR3 contains 15 residues. The CDR3 DNA follows: TGTGCCATCAGTGAAACGGGGAGGACAGGAGATACGCAGTATTTT. Translation gives CAISETGRTGDTQYF.

The V call is TRBV7-9, the J call TRBJ2-7; D uncertain. The CDR3 totals 13 residues. V dropped 4 bases and J dropped 2 bases, with 9 bases sitting between them. Germline loops: CDR1 SEHNR, CDR2 FQNEAQ (reference sequence). The CDR3 DNA follows: TGTGCCAGCAGCTCGGGCGTGGCCTACGAGCAGTACTTC. The encoded protein is CASSSGVAYEQYF.

The chain recombines TRBV7-6 with TRBJ2-7; weak D call: TRBD2 (6 bases). This CDR3 is 16 amino acids long. The germline V gene encodes CDR1 SGHVS and CDR2 FNYEAQ. Trimming shortened V by 1 base and J by 4 bases, and 17 bases separated the two germline ends. The CDR3 DNA reads TGTGCCAGCAGCTTAGATACCGGGACTTCGGGTTACGAGCAGTACTTC. Its translation: CASSLDTGTSGYEQYF.

J is TRBJ2-1 and V is TRBV9; D possibly matches TRBD1 or TRBD2 (5 bases each). Germline V CDR1 and CDR2: SGDLS, YYNGEE. V was pared by 0 bases and J by 0 bases, with 7 bases between. The CDR3 totals 15 residues. The CDR3 coding sequence is TGTGCCAGCAGCGTAGTTGGGGGCTCCTACAATGAGCAGTTCTTC. Its translation: CASSVVGGSYNEQFF.

In this sample, this clonotype turned up a few times. The rearrangement links TRBV11-2 to TRBJ2-7, with D tentatively TRBD1 (6 bases). V dropped 7 bases and J dropped 6 bases, with 16 bases sitting between them. This CDR3 is 13 amino acids long. Germline-derived CDR1 and CDR2 are SGHAT and FQNNGV. As DNA, the CDR3 is TGTGCCAGCACCCTAGGGGGATACTCCGAGCAGTACGTC. Its translation: CASTLGGYSEQYV.

This chain uses TRBV20-1 with TRBJ2-7; no clear D. Germline lookup yields CDR1 DFQATT and CDR2 SNEGSKA (reference sequence). V gave up 3 bases and J gave up 4 bases, with 13 bases separating them. This CDR3 comprises 13 residues. DNA of the CDR3: TGCAGTGCTAGGCCGTGGTGGGGATACGAGCAGTACGTC. Protein: CSARPWWGYEQYV.

A few counts support this clonotype. This chain links TRBV2 with TRBJ2-7; 7 bases align to TRBD1. V dropped 6 bases and J dropped 1; count of bases not matched to a gene: 9. The CDR3 contains 15 residues. Germline loops: CDR1 SNHLY, CDR2 FYNNEI. CDR3 protein: CASRPGQDGSYEQYV. In DNA form, the CDR3 reads TGTGCCAGCAGACCCGGACAGGATGGGTCCTACGAGCAGTACGTC.

V gene TRBV3-1 combines with J gene TRBJ2-5; D may be TRBD2 (5 bases). This CDR3 comprises 17 residues. The germline V gene encodes CDR1 LGHDT and CDR2 YNNKEL (reference sequence). V lost 0 bases and J 5 bases, leaving 19 bases between the germline ends. CDR3 sequence reads: CASSQEASFGVSETQYF. CDR3 nucleotides: TGTGCCAGCAGCCAAGAAGCGTCTTTCGGGGTCTCCGAGACCCAGTACTTC.

This clonotype was seen a handful of times. V gene TRBV2 combines with J gene TRBJ2-1, with D possibly being TRBD2 (6 bases). Trimming removed 6 bases from V and 8 bases from J, with 23 bases in between. Germline lookup yields CDR1 SNHLY and CDR2 FYNNEI. The length of the CDR3 is 16 residues. The DNA for the CDR3 is TGTGCCAGCAGGGGAGCCGGGACTCGCCAACGGGATGAGCAGTTCTTC. Translation: CASRGAGTRQRDEQFF.

This clonotype has a handful of counts. V usage is TRBV24-1 and J usage is TRBJ1-1; D is perhaps TRBD1 (5 bases). Germline V CDR1 and CDR2: KGHDR, SFDVKD. The CDR3 spans 13 residues. Trimming took off 3 bases at V and 6 bases at J, with 10 bases between the two ends. In DNA, the CDR3 is TGTGCCACCAGTGATGACAGCAGCCCTGAAGCTTTCTTT. The encoded protein is CATSDDSSPEAFF.

The V call is TRBV11-2, the J call TRBJ1-1; D might be TRBD1 (5 bases). The CDR3 is 18 residues long. Germline-derived CDR1 and CDR2 are SGHAT and FQNNGV. The V end was cut by 5 bases, the J end by 1 base, with 23 bases between. The CDR3 DNA follows: TGTGCCAGCAGCCCTAAGATCGCGGGGAGGGGCCCGAACACTGAAGCTTTCTTT. Translating it yields CASSPKIAGRGPNTEAFF.

This clonotype was recorded at least ten times. The V gene is TRBV29-1, the J gene TRBJ2-1; no clear D gene. Germline CDR1 and CDR2: SQVTM and ANQGSEA. The CDR3 runs to 13 residues. Trimming pared 8 bases from V and 2 bases from J, leaving 13 bases between. The CDR3 sequence is CSSTLATYNEQFF. The CDR3 region has the DNA TGCAGCTCGACCCTCGCTACCTACAATGAGCAGTTCTTC.

The gene calls are TRBV15 and TRBJ1-4; TRBD1 matches at 9 bases. Germline CDR1 is LNHNV and CDR2 is YYDKDF (reference sequence). There are 16 residues in the CDR3. The V segment lost 3 bases and the J segment 7 bases; nucleotides outside the gene matches: 9. The DNA of the CDR3 is TGTGCCACCAGCAGGGCGGGACAGGGCGAAGTTGAAAAACTGTTTTTT. This translates into CATSRAGQGEVEKLFF.

This clonotype was picked up many times. The chain employs TRBV27 and TRBJ1-4, with no clear D. Between the trimmed V and J ends, which lost 5 bases and 0 bases, there was a span of 10 bases. Per germline, CDR1 MNHEY and CDR2 SMNVEV (reference sequence). This CDR3 spans 15 amino acids. As DNA, the CDR3 is TGTGCCAGCAGTGCTCACATTGCAACTAATGAAAAACTGTTTTTT. Amino acids: CASSAHIATNEKLFF.

This chain links TRBV28 with TRBJ2-7; 8 bases match TRBD2. This CDR3 comprises 14 residues. In germline, CDR1 is MDHEN, CDR2 SYDVKM. J was trimmed by 2 bases and V by 3 bases; bases with no gene match: 3. CDR3 nucleotide sequence: TGTGCCAGCAGTTTCCCCGGGAGGGCCTACGAGCAGTACTTC. This gives the protein CASSFPGRAYEQYF.

This clonotype was counted between two and nine times. V usage is TRBV24-1 and J usage is TRBJ2-5; TRBD1 is a possible D gene (6 bases). Germline V gene sequence: CDR1 KGHDR, CDR2 SFDVKD. This CDR3 region has 15 residues. V gave up 3 bases and J gave up 2 bases, with 12 bases separating them. Written as DNA, the CDR3 is TGTGCCACCAGTGATACCGGGACAAGACAAGAGACCCAGTACTTC. It yields the protein CATSDTGTRQETQYF.

In its sample, this clonotype was seen a few times. The rearrangement joins TRBV5-1 to TRBJ2-7; D gene unclear. The CDR3 runs to 13 residues. The germline V gene encodes CDR1 SGHRS and CDR2 YFSETQ. Trimming shortened V by 0 bases and J by 5 bases, and 9 bases separated the two germline ends. The CDR3 sequence: CASSLAPGDEQYV. The DNA for the CDR3 is TGCGCCAGCAGCTTGGCCCCAGGCGACGAGCAGTACGTC.